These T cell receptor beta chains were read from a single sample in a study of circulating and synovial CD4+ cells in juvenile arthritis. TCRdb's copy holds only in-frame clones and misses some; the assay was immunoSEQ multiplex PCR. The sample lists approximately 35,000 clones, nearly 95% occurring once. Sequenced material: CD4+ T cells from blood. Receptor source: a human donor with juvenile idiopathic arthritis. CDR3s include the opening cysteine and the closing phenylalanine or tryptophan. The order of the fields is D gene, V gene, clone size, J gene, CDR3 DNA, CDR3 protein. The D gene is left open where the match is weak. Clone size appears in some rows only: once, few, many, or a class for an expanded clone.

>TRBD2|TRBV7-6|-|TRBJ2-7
TGTGCCAGCAGCTTACTAGCGGGGCCGTACGAGCAGTACTTC
CASSLLAGPYEQYF
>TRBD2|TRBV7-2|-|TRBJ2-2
TGTGCCAGCAGCTTAGGACTAGCGGGAGCCGGGGAGCTGTTTTTT
CASSLGLAGAGELFF
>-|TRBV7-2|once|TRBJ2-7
TGTGCCAGCAGCTTTGTACCGGGTCCCTACGAGCAGTACTTC
CASSFVPGPYEQYF
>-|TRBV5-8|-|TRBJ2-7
TGTGCCAGCAGCTTGGTTGATAACCTGCGAAACGAGCAGTACTTC
CASSLVDNLRNEQYF
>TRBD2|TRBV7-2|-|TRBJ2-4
TGTGCCAGCAGCTTAGAAAAGGGGCGGGGGGAGTACTTC
CASSLEKGRGEYF
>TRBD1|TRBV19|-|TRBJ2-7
TGTGCCAGTAGCAGACCGGGACAGTCCATCTACGAGCAGTACTTC
CASSRPGQSIYEQYF
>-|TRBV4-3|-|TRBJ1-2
TGCGCCAGCAGCCAAGATCTTTACGGGACTTCTGGCTACACCTTC
CASSQDLYGTSGYTF
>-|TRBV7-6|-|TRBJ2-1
TGTGCCAGCAGCTCGTCCTACCAAGGGGGACGCAATGAGCAGTTCTTC
CASSSSYQGGRNEQFF
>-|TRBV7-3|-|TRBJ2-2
TGTGCCAGCAGCCCCGGGGGTCCGAACACCGGGGAGCTGTTTTTT
CASSPGGPNTGELFF
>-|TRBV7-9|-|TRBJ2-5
TGTGCCAGCAGCTCCGACGGGGGAGAGACCCAGTACTTC
CASSSDGGETQYF
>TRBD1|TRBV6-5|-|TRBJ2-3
TGTGCCAGCAGACCCAGGGACAGGGTCGCAGATACGCAGTATTTT
CASRPRDRVADTQYF
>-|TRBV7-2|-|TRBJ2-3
TGTGCCAGCAGCCCGGGACTCTCTGGGTTCGCGCAGTATTTT
CASSPGLSGFAQYF
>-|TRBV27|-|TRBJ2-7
TGTGCCAGCAGTGGAGCTTTTTCCAGCTCCTACGAGCAGTACTTC
CASSGAFSSSYEQYF
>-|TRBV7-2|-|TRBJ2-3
TGTGCCAGCAGCTTAGCGCACAGCCGCACAGATACGCAGTATTTT
CASSLAHSRTDTQYF
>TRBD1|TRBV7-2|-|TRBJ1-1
TGTGCCAGCAGCGCAAGACAGGGGACCACTGAAGCTTTCTTT
CASSARQGTTEAFF
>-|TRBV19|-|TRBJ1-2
TGTGCCAGTAGTATAGATTCGGACAGCTATGGCTACACCTTC
CASSIDSDSYGYTF
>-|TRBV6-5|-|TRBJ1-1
TGTGCCGGGGGCCAGGGCACTGAAGCTTTCTTT
CAGGQGTEAFF
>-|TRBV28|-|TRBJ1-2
TGTGCCAGCAGCCGAGGGACACCGGCTAACTATGGCTACACCTTC
CASSRGTPANYGYTF
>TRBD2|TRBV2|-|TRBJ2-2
TGTGCCAGCTCCTCGGGACTAGCGGGGAACACCGGGGAGCTGTTTTTT
CASSSGLAGNTGELFF
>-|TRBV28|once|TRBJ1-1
TGTGCCAGCAGTCCCCAGGTCCTTCCCCCTGAAGCTTTCTTT
CASSPQVLPPEAFF
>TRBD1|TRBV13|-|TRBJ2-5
TGTGCCAGCAGAGGACAGGGGGCTTTAGGGACCCAGTACTTC
CASRGQGALGTQYF
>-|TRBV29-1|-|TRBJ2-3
TGCAGCGTTCGCGGGACGTTTAAGGTAGATACGCAGTATTTT
CSVRGTFKVDTQYF
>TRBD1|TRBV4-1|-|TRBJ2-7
TGCGCCAGCAGCCAGGGGGACAGGGGGCTAAGGTACGAGCAGTACTTC
CASSQGDRGLRYEQYF
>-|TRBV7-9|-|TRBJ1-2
TGTGCCAGCAGCCTTCCAGCCCGGACAGCAGCTAACTATGGCTACACCTTC
CASSLPARTAANYGYTF
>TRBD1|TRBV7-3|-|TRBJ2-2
TGTGCCAGCAGCCGGATGCAGGGGGCGACCACCGGGGAGCTGTTTTTT
CASSRMQGATTGELFF
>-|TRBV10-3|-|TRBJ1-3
TGTGCCATCAGTCGAGACTCTGGAAACACCATATATTTT
CAISRDSGNTIYF
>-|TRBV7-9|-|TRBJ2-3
TGTGCCAGCAGCATCATACCTCTAGCGACTAGCACAGATACGCAGTATTTT
CASSIIPLATSTDTQYF
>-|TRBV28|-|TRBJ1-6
TGTGCCAGCACCGGTGGTCTCGATAATTCCCCCCTCCACTTT
CASTGGLDNSPLHF
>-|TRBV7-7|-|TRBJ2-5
TGTGCCAGCAGCCCGCGGGACTCTTCCTCGGAGACCCAGTACTTC
CASSPRDSSSETQYF
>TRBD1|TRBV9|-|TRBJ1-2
TGTGCCAGCAGCGTCGGGCAGGGGGTAGTATATGGCTACACCTTC
CASSVGQGVVYGYTF
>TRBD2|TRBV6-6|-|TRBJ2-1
TGTGCCAGCAGAAGCGGGGGGGCGAGTGAGCAGTTCTTC
CASRSGGASEQFF
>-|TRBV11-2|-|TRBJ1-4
TGTGCCAGCAGCAACCACCGGGACATCATTTCTGCAACTAATGAAAAACTGTTTTTT
CASSNHRDIISATNEKLFF
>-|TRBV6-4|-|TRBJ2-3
TGTGCCAGCAGTGACGGCTCCGATACGCAGTATTTT
CASSDGSDTQYF
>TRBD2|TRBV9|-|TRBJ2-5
TGTGCCAGCGGGGGACTAGCACAAGAGACCCAGTACTTC
CASGGLAQETQYF
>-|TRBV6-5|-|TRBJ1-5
TGTGCCAGCAGCTGGGGGAGGGACGGGAATCAGCCCCAGCATTTT
CASSWGRDGNQPQHF
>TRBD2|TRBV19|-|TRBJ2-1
TGTGCCAGTAGTATAGTTGGACTAGCGGCCCACAATGAGCAGTTCTTC
CASSIVGLAAHNEQFF